The TCR beta chain under discussion was sequenced for a study of human T cells and chemical hapten exposure. V was cut by 6 bases and J by 0 bases, with 17 bases left in between. CDR3 length: 17 amino acids. Germline V gene lookup returns CDR1 SNHLY and CDR2 FYNNEI. TCRdb reanalysed the RACE reads using MiXCR and keeps one entry per CDR3 protein. Of over 85,000 distinct CDR3 sequences in the sample, approximately 9.3% were seen once. Noted time point: patch test 2, 6 weeks after DPC sensitization. The treatment was: therapeutic diphenylcyclopropenone sensitization with weekly scalp DPC. Study-wide results and caveats: After DPC sensitization, TCRs above 1 in 1000 frequency showed no change.

This clonotype was recorded many times. The antigen remains unidentified. Material: whole blood, obtained in connection with sensitization to the hapten diphenylcyclopropenone (DPC). The receptor was derived from a middle-aged woman with alopecia areata. Some clones in this sample may be carry-over from other donors' samples. The rearrangement links TRBV2 to TRBJ1-4, with unresolved D. The CDR3 sequence: CASRAGRADATNEKLFF. Here the CDR3 DNA reads TGTGCCAGCAGGGCAGGACGGGCTGATGCAACTAATGAAAAACTGTTTTTT.